The rows below give T cell receptor beta chains drawn from one sample of a study of T cell responses to AZD1222 COVID-19 vaccine. Libraries were prepared by immunoSEQ multiplex PCR; TCRdb keeps only in-frame clonotypes and omits some of them. Seen here are some 150,000 clones, 85% to 95% observed once, and the top ten hold 0.75% to 1%. The input for sequencing was peripheral blood, taken on day 0 of MenACWY control vaccination. The receptors here all came from an adult in good health. The CDR3 runs from the conserved cysteine through the conserved F or W. The D gene is left open where the match is weak. Clone size is not always given. Where it is, it says once, few, many or a class for expanded clones.

CDR3 length	clone size	V gene	J gene	D gene	CDR3 DNA	CDR3 protein
14	few	TRBV5-4	TRBJ1-6	.	TGTGCCAGCAGCCCCAGAAGCGGGAATTCACCCCTCCACTTT	CASSPRSGNSPLHF
13	.	TRBV10-3	TRBJ1-1	.	TGTGCCATCAGTGAGACCGGGACTACTGAAGCTTTCTTT	CAISETGTTEAFF
15	.	TRBV15	TRBJ2-7	.	TGTGCCACCAGCAGAGGATCGTGGGATGACTACGAGCAGTACTTC	CATSRGSWDDYEQYF
16	.	TRBV25-1	TRBJ2-3	TRBD1	TGTGCCAGCAGTGCCTGGACAGGGTTTAGCACAGATACGCAGTATTTT	CASSAWTGFSTDTQYF
15	.	TRBV19	TRBJ2-1	TRBD1	TGTGCCAGTAGCTCCCTCGGGACAGCCAACAATGAGCAGTTCTTC	CASSSLGTANNEQFF
14	.	TRBV28	TRBJ2-7	TRBD1	TGTGCCAGCAGCACCGGGACAGGGGCGGGCGAGCAGTACTTC	CASSTGTGAGEQYF
14	.	TRBV19	TRBJ2-7	.	TGTGCCTCCCAATACGGGCACGGCTCCTACGAGCAGTACTTC	CASQYGHGSYEQYF
15	.	TRBV7-2	TRBJ1-4	.	TGTGCCAGCAGCTTAGGGGTGTGGACTAATGAAAAACTGTTTTTT	CASSLGVWTNEKLFF
18	.	TRBV14	TRBJ2-5	.	TGTGCCAGCAGCCAAGATGCTGGTGTGGTGGGAGGGGGAGAGACCCAGTACTTC	CASSQDAGVVGGGETQYF
15	.	TRBV5-5	TRBJ2-6	.	TGTGCCAGCAGCCCGACAGGTGGCGGGGCCAACGTCCTGACTTTC	CASSPTGGGANVLTF
14	.	TRBV21-1	TRBJ1-1	.	TGTGCCAGCAGCGCCCGGGAACAGGGCACTGAAGCTTTCTTT	CASSAREQGTEAFF
14	.	TRBV5-8	TRBJ2-1	TRBD1	TGTGCCAGCGCTTACGGGACAGGGGTCAATGAGCAGTTCTTC	CASAYGTGVNEQFF
15	.	TRBV7-9	TRBJ1-1	.	TGTGCCAGCACCAACATGGGGGGGGCGCTTACTGAAGCTTTCTTT	CASTNMGGALTEAFF
13	.	TRBV7-2	TRBJ2-1	.	TGTGCCAGCAGCTTAGGAGGAGAGGGGAAGCAGTTCTTC	CASSLGGEGKQFF
14	.	TRBV30	TRBJ1-2	.	TGTGCCTGGAGTGTAGGCAGGGTGGGATATGGCTACACCTTC	CAWSVGRVGYGYTF
17	.	TRBV4-2	TRBJ1-4	.	TGTGCCAGCAGCCAAGAATTCAGAGCCAGGGGAGCTGAAAAACTGTTTTTT	CASSQEFRARGAEKLFF
14	.	TRBV4-2	TRBJ2-5	.	TGTGCCAGCAGCCTCGGGACCGCCGAGGAGACCCAGTACTTC	CASSLGTAEETQYF
18	.	TRBV5-4	TRBJ2-3	TRBD2	TGTGCCAGCAGCTTGGCCATAGCTAGCGGGGGTAGCACAGATACGCAGTATTTT	CASSLAIASGGSTDTQYF
14	.	TRBV30	TRBJ2-1	.	TGTGCCTGGAGTGTACGTAGTAGCGTGGGTGAGCAGTTCTTC	CAWSVRSSVGEQFF
12	few	TRBV2	TRBJ1-4	.	TGTGCCAGCAGGGGGATAATTGAAAAACTGTTTTTT	CASRGIIEKLFF
15	.	TRBV19	TRBJ2-1	.	TGTGCCAGTAGGAAGGACAGCAGGTTCTACAATGAGCAGTTCTTC	CASRKDSRFYNEQFF
15	.	TRBV5-1	TRBJ2-7	.	TGCGCCAGCAGCTTGGATTCTTTAAGCTCCTACGAGCAGTACTTC	CASSLDSLSSYEQYF
14	.	TRBV7-9	TRBJ1-5	.	TGTGCCAGCAGCTCCGCCGGGAGCAATCAGCCCCAGCATTTT	CASSSAGSNQPQHF
16	.	TRBV9	TRBJ1-2	TRBD1	TGTGCCAGCAGCCGGACAGGGGGCGAGGTGTTCTATGGCTACACCTTC	CASSRTGGEVFYGYTF
11	.	TRBV19	TRBJ1-2	.	TGTGCCACAAGGACAGCCTATGGCTACACCTTC	CATRTAYGYTF
14	.	TRBV7-9	TRBJ1-1	TRBD1	TGTGCCAGCAGCTTACGGACAGGGAGCACTGAAGCTTTCTTT	CASSLRTGSTEAFF
13	.	TRBV3-1/TRBV3-2	TRBJ1-6	.	TGTGCCAGCAGCGAAAACATGTATTCACCCCTCCACTTT	CASSENMYSPLHF
14	.	TRBV3-1/TRBV3-2	TRBJ1-4	.	TGTGCCAGCAGCCCGCTCGGGTTGGGGGAAAAACTGTTTTTT	CASSPLGLGEKLFF
16	.	TRBV9	TRBJ2-3	TRBD2	TGTGCCAGCAGCGGTTGGGGGACTAGCGGGACAGATACGCAGTATTTT	CASSGWGTSGTDTQYF
14	.	TRBV5-6	TRBJ1-1	.	TGTGCCAGCAGCTTGGGAGCTTTAGACACTGAAGCTTTCTTT	CASSLGALDTEAFF